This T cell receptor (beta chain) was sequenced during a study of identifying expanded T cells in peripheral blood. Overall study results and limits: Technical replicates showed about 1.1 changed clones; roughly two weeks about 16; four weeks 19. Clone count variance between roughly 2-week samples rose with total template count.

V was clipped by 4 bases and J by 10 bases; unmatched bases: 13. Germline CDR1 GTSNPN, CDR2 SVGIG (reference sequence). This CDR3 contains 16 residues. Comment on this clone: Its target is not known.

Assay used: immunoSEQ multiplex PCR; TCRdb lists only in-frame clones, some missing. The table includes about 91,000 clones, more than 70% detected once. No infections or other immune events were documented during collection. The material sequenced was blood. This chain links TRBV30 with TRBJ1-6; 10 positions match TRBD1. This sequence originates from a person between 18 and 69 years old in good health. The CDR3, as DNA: TGTGCCTGGACCCACCGGGACAGGGGTTCTTGGTCACCCCTCCACTTT. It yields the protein CAWTHRDRGSWSPLHF.